These T cell receptor beta chains were read from a single sample in a study of T cell repertoires in aging, cancer and after chemotherapy. MiXCR was run by TCRdb on the multiplex PCR reads, yielding one entry per CDR3 protein. The sample yields roughly 10,000 distinct CDR3 sequences, 30% to 45% seen once. Material for sequencing was blood. Receptors were obtained from a human donor in good health. Each CDR3 is given with its conserved first and last residue. D genes are given only for firm matches. Clone sizes are given selectively: once, few, many, or a class where the clone is expanded.

J	size	V	D	CDR3	DNA
TRBJ2-3	-	TRBV20-1	TRBD2	CSATPRLAFLTDTQYF	TGCAGTGCTACCCCTCGACTAGCCTTTCTCACAGATACGCAGTATTTT
TRBJ2-4	-	TRBV6-1	-	CASSEGKGWGNIQYF	TGTGCCAGCAGTGAAGGAAAGGGATGGGGAAACATTCAGTACTTC
TRBJ2-3	-	TRBV5-4	TRBD2	CASSLQLAGTDTQYF	TGTGCCAGCAGCTTGCAACTAGCGGGCACAGATACGCAGTATTTT
TRBJ2-3	once	TRBV5-4	-	CASSSGRDTDTQYF	TGTGCCAGCAGCTCAGGACGAGACACAGATACGCAGTATTTT
TRBJ2-7	-	TRBV18	TRBD1	CASSSGQTSSYEQYF	TGTGCCAGCTCATCGGGACAGACAAGCTCCTACGAGCAGTACTTC
TRBJ2-5	-	TRBV6-1	-	CASSLLLTETQYF	TGTGCCAGCAGCTTACTCCTAACAGAGACCCAGTACTTC
TRBJ2-7	medium-sized	TRBV5-4	-	CASSLQGSDYEQYF	TGTGCCAGCAGCTTACAAGGGTCGGACTACGAGCAGTACTTC
TRBJ2-5	-	TRBV12-3/TRBV12-4	-	CASSLDRLDQETQYF	TGTGCCAGCAGTTTAGACAGACTGGACCAAGAGACCCAGTACTTC
TRBJ2-7	-	TRBV7-6	TRBD1	CASSPTGKGGEQYF	TGTGCCAGCAGCCCGACAGGGAAGGGTGGCGAGCAGTACTTC
TRBJ1-1	few	TRBV29-1	-	CSAGPTLNTEAFF	TGCAGCGCCGGGCCGACACTGAACACTGAAGCTTTCTTT
TRBJ2-3	-	TRBV12-3/TRBV12-4	TRBD1	CASSLAGRQGNTDTQYF	TGTGCCAGCAGTTTAGCGGGGCGACAGGGAAACACAGATACGCAGTATTTT
TRBJ2-5	-	TRBV5-4	TRBD1	CASSLRTGKGQETQYF	TGTGCCAGCAGCTTACGGACAGGGAAGGGACAAGAGACCCAGTACTTC
TRBJ1-5	-	TRBV11-1	-	CASSSNSNQPQHF	TGTGCCAGCAGCTCTAATAGCAATCAGCCCCAGCATTTT
TRBJ2-2	-	TRBV5-1	-	CASSLAGANTGELFF	TGCGCCAGCAGCTTAGCAGGGGCCAACACCGGGGAGCTGTTTTTT
TRBJ2-1	-	TRBV7-2	-	CASSSNRNEQFF	TGTGCCAGCAGTTCCAACCGGAATGAGCAGTTCTTC
TRBJ2-1	-	TRBV6-2/TRBV6-3	TRBD2	CASSSPFSGAYNEQFF	TGTGCCAGCAGTTCGCCCTTTAGCGGGGCCTACAATGAGCAGTTCTTC
TRBJ2-5	medium-sized	TRBV29-1	TRBD2	CSVVPSGLGETQYF	TGCAGCGTTGTCCCTAGCGGGCTCGGTGAGACCCAGTACTTC
TRBJ2-1	-	TRBV6-4	TRBD2	CATSGGAYNEQFF	TGTGCCACCTCGGGAGGGGCCTACAATGAGCAGTTCTTC
TRBJ2-3	few	TRBV15	-	CATSRIGDTQYF	TGTGCCACCAGCAGAATAGGGGATACGCAGTATTTT
TRBJ1-1	-	TRBV30	-	CAWSGGTGAFF	TGTGCCTGGAGTGGAGGGACCGGAGCTTTCTTT
TRBJ2-3	-	TRBV27	TRBD2	CASSLQLAGGIKYF	TGTGCCAGCAGTTTACAGCTAGCGGGAGGTATAAAGTATTTT
TRBJ2-3	few	TRBV30	-	CAWSQGRDTQYF	TGTGCCTGGAGTCAGGGACGGGATACGCAGTATTTT
TRBJ2-5	few	TRBV27	-	CASSFARAGAETQYF	TGTGCCAGCAGTTTTGCCAGGGCGGGGGCAGAGACCCAGTACTTC
TRBJ2-1	few	TRBV7-2	-	CASSLDGQPHNEQFF	TGTGCCAGCAGCTTAGACGGGCAGCCGCACAATGAGCAGTTCTTC
TRBJ2-2	-	TRBV7-9	-	CAGTGGGPTGELFF	TGTGCCGGCACAGGGGGGGGGCCCACCGGGGAGCTGTTTTTT
TRBJ2-6	few	TRBV27	-	CASSWNDLSGANVLTF	TGTGCCAGCAGTTGGAATGACTTATCTGGGGCCAACGTCCTGACTTTC
TRBJ2-2	-	TRBV6-1	TRBD2	CASSDTGRLAGVRRELFF	TGTGCCAGCAGTGATACAGGCAGACTAGCGGGAGTCCGCAGGGAGCTGTTTTTT
TRBJ2-4	few	TRBV6-5	-	CASRGRPKNIQYF	TGTGCCAGCAGGGGCCGACCCAAAAACATTCAGTACTTC
TRBJ2-5	-	TRBV12-3/TRBV12-4	TRBD2	CASSRREGTETQYF	TGTGCCAGCAGCCGGCGGGAGGGGACAGAGACCCAGTACTTC
TRBJ2-7	few	TRBV5-1	-	CASSSDWTYEQYF	TGCGCCAGCAGCTCTGACTGGACCTACGAGCAGTACTTC
TRBJ2-5	few	TRBV6-5	-	CASKRARGVETQYF	TGTGCCAGCAAAAGAGCCAGGGGGGTGGAGACCCAGTACTTC
TRBJ1-3	few	TRBV12-3/TRBV12-4	-	CASSFSVGVGNTIYF	TGTGCCAGCAGTTTTTCAGTAGGGGTGGGAAACACCATATATTTT
TRBJ2-7	-	TRBV6-5	TRBD1	CASSYLRTGVRNEQYF	TGTGCCAGCAGTTACTTGCGGACAGGGGTAAGGAACGAGCAGTACTTC
TRBJ1-2	-	TRBV6-1	-	CASTKLLGANYGYTF	TGTGCCAGCACCAAGTTGCTAGGGGCTAACTATGGCTACACCTTC
TRBJ2-7	-	TRBV6-1	-	CASSLRQSASEQYF	TGTGCCAGCAGTCTCCGACAGAGTGCAAGCGAGCAGTACTTC
TRBJ1-4	-	TRBV30	-	CACYGGGGEKLFF	TGTGCCTGTTACGGGGGAGGGGGTGAAAAACTGTTTTTT
TRBJ1-4	-	TRBV7-2	-	CASSAVGPLSKLFF	TGTGCCAGCAGCGCCGTAGGCCCTCTCTCAAAACTGTTTTTT
TRBJ2-1	-	TRBV6-1	TRBD1	CASSDPLGYPRDRKFF	TGTGCCAGCAGTGACCCCCTGGGATACCCCCGGGACAGGAAGTTCTTC
TRBJ2-5	-	TRBV5-4	-	CASSLVGGGETQYF	TGTGCCAGCAGCTTGGTGGGAGGCGGGGAGACCCAGTACTTC
TRBJ2-2	few	TRBV18	TRBD2	CASSPQGGRFTGELFF	TGTGCCAGCTCACCACAGGGCGGGAGATTCACCGGGGAGCTGTTTTTT
TRBJ2-3	medium-sized	TRBV6-1	TRBD1	CASSEALQGADTQYF	TGTGCCAGCAGTGAAGCGCTTCAGGGGGCAGATACGCAGTATTTT
TRBJ1-6	few	TRBV27	-	CASSFGGKESPLHF	TGTGCCAGCAGTTTCGGAGGGAAGGAGTCACCCCTCCACTTT
TRBJ1-2	once	TRBV18	TRBD1	CASSRGTGEGYTF	TGTGCCAGCTCCCGGGGGACAGGGGAAGGCTACACCTTC
TRBJ2-1	-	TRBV27	-	CASSLSAQVGNEQFF	TGTGCCAGCAGTTTATCAGCGCAGGTCGGGAATGAGCAGTTCTTC
TRBJ2-3	-	TRBV27	TRBD1	CASSFSGTGVTDTQYF	TGTGCCAGCAGTTTTTCCGGGACAGGGGTCACAGATACGCAGTATTTT
TRBJ2-1	-	TRBV27	-	CASSIPGRSNEQFF	TGTGCCAGCAGTATCCCGGGACGCTCAAATGAGCAGTTCTTC
TRBJ2-2	-	TRBV19	TRBD2	CASKGGLAGGTGELFF	TGTGCCAGTAAGGGAGGACTAGCGGGAGGCACCGGGGAGCTGTTTTTT
TRBJ2-1	-	TRBV6-1	TRBD2	CASTDGLAGGLNEQFF	TGTGCCAGCACCGATGGACTAGCGGGAGGTCTCAATGAGCAGTTCTTC
TRBJ2-3	once	TRBV27	-	CASSLSWASLSTDTQYF	TGTGCCAGCAGTTTATCGTGGGCTAGCCTTAGCACAGATACGCAGTATTTT